Listed here are 32 T cell receptor beta chains from one sample, sequenced in a study of beta chain features in type 1 diabetes. The sequenced template was cDNA made from the entire isolated RNA. Repertoires were generated with immunoSEQ multiplex PCR, while TCRdb's copy carries only in-frame clones and drops some. Of under 400,000 clones listed, roughly a fifth are singletons. Sequenced: naive CD4+ T cells from blood. The source is a woman younger than 30 in good health.

The V gene is TRBV11-1, the J gene TRBJ2-2; D possibly corresponds to TRBD1 (6 bases). V was clipped by 5 bases and J by 4 bases, with 14 bases between them. The CDR3 has 15 residues. Per germline, CDR1 SGHAT and CDR2 FQDESV (reference sequence). In DNA, the CDR3 is TGTGCCAGCAGCCTCAGGACAGATAGCACCGGGGAGCTGTTTTTT. Translating it yields CASSLRTDSTGELFF.

The chain links TRBV7-9 to TRBJ1-2; D is unresolved. The CDR3 loop spans 14 amino acids. V lost 2 bases and J 3 bases, leaving 10 bases between the germline ends. The germline gives CDR1 SEHNR, CDR2 FQNEAQ (reference sequence). CDR3: CASSLSPGDYGYTF. For the CDR3, the DNA is TGTGCCAGCAGCTTATCGCCAGGCGACTATGGCTACACCTTC.

This clone was observed a handful of times. The chain is built from TRBV27 and TRBJ2-5, with 7 bases identical to TRBD1. CDR3 length: 17 amino acids. Per germline, CDR1 MNHEY and CDR2 SMNVEV (reference sequence). V dropped 3 bases and J dropped 2; count of bases not matched to a gene: 12. The chain's CDR3 is CASSFQKGAGSQETQYF. The CDR3 DNA reads TGTGCCAGCAGTTTCCAGAAGGGGGCTGGTTCACAAGAGACCCAGTACTTC.

This clone appeared a few times. The V and J genes are TRBV29-1 and TRBJ2-3, with D uncertain. The germline V gene encodes CDR1 SQVTM and CDR2 ANQGSEA. The ends were cut back, 0 bases at V and 1 base at J, with 8 bases in the middle. The CDR3 loop spans 14 amino acids. DNA of the CDR3: TGCAGCGTTGAAGAGCTGCCAGGCACAGATACGCAGTATTTT. Translation gives CSVEELPGTDTQYF.

The chain combines TRBV5-1 with TRBJ2-7, with D perhaps TRBD1 (5 bases). V lost 5 bases and J lost 3, with 15 bases in between. CDR1 is SGHRS, CDR2 YFSETQ, per germline. The CDR3 is made up of 14 amino acids. CDR3 protein: CASSDPDGHYEQYF. CDR3 DNA sequence: TGCGCCAGCAGTGACCCAGACGGACACTACGAGCAGTACTTC.

This CDR3 is CASSPPGTADGYTF. CDR3 sequence (DNA): TGTGCCAGCAGCCCCCCCGGGACAGCTGATGGCTACACCTTC. The chain recombines TRBV6-5 with TRBJ1-2; TRBD1 aligns across 7 bases. The junction had 10 bases not matched to a gene; V was cut back by 6 bases and J by 6 bases. The CDR3 extends over 14 amino acids. Germline V gene lookup returns CDR1 MNHEY and CDR2 SVGAGI.

In this sample, this clone turned up a few times. The gene calls are TRBV7-2 and TRBJ2-2, with 8 nucleotides matching TRBD2. Looked up from germline, CDR1 is SGHTA and CDR2 is FQGNSA. This CDR3 comprises 14 residues. CDR3 sequence (DNA): TGTGCGATGACAAGCGGGAGTTTAGTCGGGGAGCTGTTTTTT. Protein: CAMTSGSLVGELFF.

This clone was observed a handful of times. This sequence joins TRBV29-1 and TRBJ2-7, with D unclear. CDR1 is SQVTM, CDR2 ANQGSEA, per germline. The CDR3 is 12 residues long. V was trimmed by 6 bases and J by 1 base, leaving 10 bases between them. The CDR3 DNA reads TGCAGCGTGACTGCCCCTTCCTACGAGCAGTACTTC. Protein sequence: CSVTAPSYEQYF.

This clone occurred a few times. V is TRBV7-9 and J is TRBJ1-2; maybe TRBD1 (6 bases). Looked up from germline, CDR1 is SEHNR and CDR2 is FQNEAQ (reference sequence). This CDR3 has 13 amino acids. Trimming removed 1 base from V and 3 bases from J, with 6 bases in between. CDR3 nucleotide sequence: TGTGCCAGCAGCTTAGGACAGGACTATGGCTACACCTTC. Translating it yields CASSLGQDYGYTF.

This clone has more than one count but fewer than ten. The V call is TRBV2, the J call TRBJ2-5; D gene uncertain. Trimming took off 7 bases at V and 4 bases at J, with 19 bases between the two ends. The CDR3 is 15 amino acids. The germline CDR1 and CDR2 sequences are SNHLY and FYNNEI. CDR3 coding DNA: TGTGCCAGCACGGGTGAGCTACCAAACCGAGAGACCCAGTACTTC. Translating it yields CASTGELPNRETQYF.

This clone occurred a few times. The genes are TRBV18 and TRBJ1-2; no clear D gene. This CDR3 comprises 13 residues. Trimming took off 6 bases at V and 5 bases at J, with 13 bases between the two ends. The germline CDR1 and CDR2 sequences are KGHSH and LQKENI. The CDR3 DNA reads as TGTGCCAGCTCGGAGGAAAAGACTTATGGCTACACCTTC. This translates into CASSEEKTYGYTF. The entire variable domain, with the rest obtained from reference TRBV18 and TRBJ1-2, is as follows: NAGVMQNPRHLVRRRGQEARLRCSPMKGHSHVYWYRQLPEEGLKFMVYLQKENIIDESGMPKERFSAEFPKEGPSILRIQQVVRGDSAAYFCASSEEKTYGYTFGSGTRLTVV.

This chain links TRBV4-2 with TRBJ2-5, with 10 bases identical to TRBD2. The CDR3 contains 15 residues. The V segment lost 1 base and the J segment 2 bases; nucleotides outside the gene matches: 1. Germline V CDR1 and CDR2: LGHNA, YNFKEQ. CDR3 protein: CASSQASGGQETQYF. The CDR3 bases are TGTGCCAGCAGCCAAGCTAGCGGGGGACAAGAGACCCAGTACTTC.

This clone occurred a few times. This chain links TRBV6-1 with TRBJ2-5; D call uncertain. From germline, CDR1 is MNHNS and CDR2 SASEGT. This CDR3 has 14 amino acids. Trimming removed 6 bases at V and 4 bases at J, with 15 bases between. CDR3 protein: CASSRAQRLETQYF. The CDR3 nucleotides read TGTGCCAGCAGCAGAGCTCAAAGACTAGAGACCCAGTACTTC.

The rearrangement joins TRBV5-1 to TRBJ1-5, with D possibly being TRBD1 (6 bases). The germline V and J ends were trimmed by 3 bases and 3 bases, with 10 bases remaining between them. Germline-derived CDR1 and CDR2 are SGHRS and YFSETQ. The CDR3 runs to 14 residues. CDR3 amino acids: CASSSGQINQPQHF. Written as DNA, the CDR3 is TGCGCCAGCAGCTCCGGACAGATCAATCAGCCCCAGCATTTT.

The CDR3 spells CASRSRDLNTEAFF. The CDR3 nucleotides are TGCGCCAGCAGGAGCCGGGACTTGAACACTGAAGCTTTCTTT. This sequence joins TRBV5-1 and TRBJ1-1; tentatively, D is TRBD1 (5 bases). V shed 5 bases and J shed 0 bases, with 11 bases lying between them. The CDR3 length is 14 residues. CDR1 is SGHRS and CDR2 is YFSETQ in the germline V gene.

This clone was detected a few times. This chain links TRBV29-1 with TRBJ2-7; no firm D call. Germline V gene sequence: CDR1 SQVTM, CDR2 ANQGSEA. The CDR3 length is 12 residues. V was cut by 0 bases and J by 2 bases, with 5 bases left in between. The CDR3 sequence is CSVEEQTYEQYF. The CDR3 region has the DNA TGCAGCGTTGAAGAACAGACCTACGAGCAGTACTTC.

There are a few counts of this clone. The chain uses TRBV4-3 and TRBJ1-6; TRBD1 is a possible D gene (5 bases). Germline V gives CDR1 LGHNA, CDR2 YSLEER. This CDR3 region has 15 residues. V dropped 2 bases and J dropped 6 bases, with 11 bases sitting between them. This CDR3 is CASSQTDRLNSPLHF. CDR3 in DNA: TGCGCCAGCAGCCAAACTGACAGACTTAATTCACCCCTCCACTTT.

This clone showed up just a few times. The chain employs TRBV7-9 and TRBJ2-7, with 7 bases fitting TRBD2. Trimming removed 2 bases from V and 0 bases from J; junction bases left unmatched: 10. The CDR3 has 17 amino acids. Germline CDR1 is SEHNR and CDR2 is FQNEAQ (reference sequence). The CDR3 reads CASSLRLGGSRSYEQYF. The CDR3 region has the DNA TGTGCCAGCAGCTTAAGGCTGGGAGGGAGTCGCTCCTACGAGCAGTACTTC.

The chain links TRBV20-1 to TRBJ1-1, with unresolved D. Between the trimmed V and J ends, which lost 3 bases and 7 bases, there was a span of 6 bases. Per the germline V gene, CDR1 is DFQATT and CDR2 is SNEGSKA (reference sequence). CDR3 size: 10 residues. For the CDR3, the DNA is TGCAGTGCTAGGAGCAATGAAGCTTTCTTT. It codes for CSARSNEAFF.

This chain joins TRBV2 and TRBJ1-5; 8 nucleotides agree with TRBD1. Losses at the gene ends were 6 bases for V and 3 bases for J; bases not matched to a gene: 10. Germline V gene sequence: CDR1 SNHLY, CDR2 FYNNEI. The CDR3 extends over 16 amino acids. The CDR3 sequence is CASSYQGQGFNQPQHF. The CDR3 bases are TGTGCCAGCAGCTATCAAGGACAGGGCTTCAATCAGCCCCAGCATTTT.

The chain recombines TRBV10-3 with TRBJ2-3, with 8 bases fitting TRBD1. Germline assignment: CDR1 ENHRY and CDR2 SYGVKD. With 10 bases clipped from V and 1 base from J, the junction kept 10 bases outside the gene matches. The CDR3 covers 15 residues. The CDR3 bases are TGTGCCACCCGAGGGGCAGGGGGCGGCACAGATACGCAGTATTTT. It codes for CATRGAGGGTDTQYF.

The chain has TRBV5-1 and TRBJ1-1; D is unresolved. This CDR3 is 14 amino acids long. Trimming cost V 4 bases and J 2 bases, with 12 bases left between them. The germline gives CDR1 SGHRS, CDR2 YFSETQ. CDR3 sequence reads: CASSPSRVNTEAFF. CDR3 coding DNA: TGCGCCAGCAGCCCATCGAGGGTCAACACTGAAGCTTTCTTT.

The chain links TRBV12-5 to TRBJ1-5; no clear D gene. V was trimmed by 5 bases and J by 0 bases, leaving 5 bases between them. In germline, CDR1 is LGHNT, CDR2 FRNRAP. The CDR3 runs 13 residues. The CDR3 reads CASGINSNQPQHF. CDR3 DNA: TGTGCTAGTGGTATCAATAGCAATCAGCCCCAGCATTTT. The full variable domain, completed using reference TRBV12-5 and TRBJ1-5, is DARVTQTPRHKVTEMGQEVTMRCQPILGHNTVFWYRQTMMQGLELLAYFRNRAPLDDSGMPKDRFSAEMPDATLATLKIQPSEPRDSAVYFCASGINSNQPQHFGDGTRLSIL.

The chain couples TRBV5-1 to TRBJ2-5; possible D gene TRBD1, 6 bases. This CDR3 has 13 residues. Trimming took 7 bases from V and 5 from J, leaving 15 bases between them. Germline CDR1 and CDR2: SGHRS and YFSETQ. The CDR3: CASEGDAGETQYF. The CDR3 DNA is TGCGCCAGCGAGGGGGACGCCGGGGAGACCCAGTACTTC.

This clone has just a few counts. The junction and the germline gene differ at one end; a read error may be behind it. This chain connects TRBV20-1 to TRBJ1-3; weak D call: TRBD1 (6 bases). CDR1 DFQATT and CDR2 SNEGSKA come from the germline V gene (reference sequence). This CDR3 comprises 10 residues. The CDR3 spells CILDPGQAYF. CDR3 DNA: TGCATCCTCGATCCGGGACAAGCCTACTTT.

This clone was detected a few times. This rearrangement joins TRBV4-2 to TRBJ1-2; possible D gene TRBD1, 5 bases. CDR1 is LGHNA and CDR2 is YNFKEQ in the germline V gene. V was trimmed by 3 bases and J by 4 bases, leaving 18 bases between them. The CDR3 is 16 residues long. The CDR3: CASSQELTASFYGYTF. The CDR3 nucleotides are TGTGCCAGCAGCCAGGAATTGACAGCGAGCTTCTATGGCTACACCTTC.

This chain links TRBV19 with TRBJ2-7, with 9 nucleotides matching TRBD1. This CDR3 has 14 residues. V lost 1 base to trimming and J lost 6 bases; unmatched junction nucleotides: 4. Per germline, CDR1 LNHDA and CDR2 SQIVND (reference sequence). DNA for the CDR3: TGTGCCAGTAGTATAGGGGACAGGGTCCTCGAGCAGTACTTC. Protein product: CASSIGDRVLEQYF.

This clone has only a few counts. The rearrangement links TRBV18 to TRBJ2-3; the D gene is possibly TRBD2 (5 bases). The germline gives CDR1 KGHSH, CDR2 LQKENI. This CDR3 is built from 14 residues. Trimming removed 5 bases at V and 4 bases at J, with 13 bases between. CDR3 residues: CASSGSGVADTQYF. The CDR3 bases are TGTGCCAGCTCAGGGAGCGGCGTTGCAGATACGCAGTATTTT.

The CDR3, as DNA: TGTGCCAGCAGTGTATTTCCCTTCGGCACAGATACGCAGTATTTT. Translation: CASSVFPFGTDTQYF. The chain joins TRBV2 to TRBJ2-3; no firm D call. CDR3 length: 15 residues. Germline V gene sequence: CDR1 SNHLY, CDR2 FYNNEI. Trimming removed 4 bases at V and 1 base at J, with 12 bases between.

J is TRBJ2-1 and V is TRBV11-3, with a possible D match to TRBD2 (6 bases). Trimming removed 2 bases at V and 7 bases at J, with 9 bases between. There are 13 residues in the CDR3. CDR1 is SGHNT and CDR2 is YENEEA in the germline V gene. The CDR3 here is CASSLPGRNEQFF. The CDR3 bases are TGTGCCAGCAGCTTACCAGGGAGGAATGAGCAGTTCTTC.

V and J are TRBV5-1 and TRBJ2-5, with 8 bases identical to TRBD1. The germline gives CDR1 SGHRS, CDR2 YFSETQ. V lost 3 bases to trimming and J lost 5 bases; unmatched junction nucleotides: 9. The length of the CDR3 is 15 residues. The CDR3: CASSSQGQGRETQYF. The CDR3 nucleotides are TGCGCCAGCAGCTCCCAAGGACAGGGTAGGGAGACCCAGTACTTC.

This clone was counted a few times. The CDR3: CAIRRERENEQFF. The CDR3 DNA reads TGTGCCATCAGGAGGGAGCGGGAGAATGAGCAGTTCTTC. This rearrangement joins TRBV10-3 to TRBJ2-1, with 8 bases aligning to TRBD2. V lost 6 bases and J lost 7; bases outside the gene matches: 5. CDR3 length equals 13 residues. Germline V CDR1 and CDR2: ENHRY, SYGVKD.